Listed here are 15 T cell receptor beta chains from one sample, sequenced in a study of T cells in Graves' hyperthyroidism and ophthalmopathy. Amplified TCR beta CDR3 regions came from RNA transcripts. During a first-round RT-PCR of the TCR CDR3, the HTBI primer set was used. TCRdb reprocessed the multiplex PCR reads with MiXCR, giving one entry per CDR3 protein. The sample consists of 500,000 to 750,000 distinct CDR3 sequences, more than 15% of them appearing once. Material for sequencing was blood. The receptors stem from a woman between 25 and 40 years old with Graves' hyperthyroidism.

In its sample, this clonotype was seen many times. The J gene is TRBJ2-7, the V gene TRBV28; D unresolved. CDR3 length: 13 amino acids. V was shortened by 2 bases and J by 3 bases, with 8 bases between the two germline ends. Germline lookup yields CDR1 MDHEN and CDR2 SYDVKM. CDR3: CASSLSRIYEQYF. The CDR3 DNA is TGTGCCAGCAGTTTAAGTAGGATCTACGAGCAGTACTTC.

This clonotype was picked up a small number of times. The chain joins TRBV5-6 to TRBJ2-7, with 7 bases matching TRBD1. Per the germline V gene, CDR1 is SGHDT and CDR2 is YYEEEE. The CDR3 is 14 amino acids. The J segment lost 7 bases and the V segment lost 5 bases, leaving 12 bases of the junction unmatched. CDR3 nucleotides: TGTGCCAGCAGTACCGGGACAGTCGATGGAGAGCAGTACTTC. Its protein is CASSTGTVDGEQYF.

This clonotype has a count of ten or more. CDR3 loop: CASSPWRTIADTQYF. DNA for the CDR3: TGTGCCAGCAGCCCCTGGCGGACTATCGCAGATACGCAGTATTTT. V gene TRBV7-9 combines with J gene TRBJ2-3, with D perhaps TRBD2 (6 bases). The V end was cut by 5 bases, the J end by 4 bases, with 16 bases between. Germline-derived CDR1 and CDR2 are SEHNR and FQNEAQ (reference sequence). The CDR3 runs 15 residues.

In its sample, this clonotype was seen many times. V and J are TRBV3-1 and TRBJ2-1, with TRBD2 identical over 10 bases. The CDR3 has 18 residues. Germline CDR1 LGHDT, CDR2 YNNKEL (reference sequence). Trimming took 4 bases from V and 7 from J; bases not matched to a gene: 16. CDR3 region: CASSLAWRASGSRNEQFF. The DNA of the CDR3 is TGTGCCAGCAGCCTCGCCTGGAGGGCTAGCGGGAGCAGGAATGAGCAGTTCTTC.

This clonotype was seen ten or more times. The chain employs TRBV12-3 or TRBV12-4 and TRBJ2-7; possibly TRBD1 or TRBD2 for D (5 bases each). V was shortened by 1 base and J by 3 bases, with 10 bases between the two germline ends. The length of the CDR3 is 14 residues. CDR3: CASSLGDRNYEQYF. DNA for the CDR3: TGTGCCAGCAGTTTAGGGGACCGTAACTACGAGCAGTACTTC.

This clonotype came up a few times. V usage is TRBV5-6 and J usage is TRBJ2-1, with 9 bases that match TRBD1. Germline lookup yields CDR1 SGHDT and CDR2 YYEEEE. Germline trimming cut 2 bases from V and 2 bases from J; bases unmatched to any gene: 14. The CDR3 is 19 amino acids. As DNA, the CDR3 is TGTGCCAGCAGCTTAAGGGTTATAGGGGGACAGGGTCCCTACAATGAGCAGTTCTTC. Amino acid sequence: CASSLRVIGGQGPYNEQFF.

This clonotype has at least ten counts. The chain uses TRBV5-5 and TRBJ2-1; the D gene is possibly TRBD2 (5 bases). CDR1 is SGHKS, CDR2 YYEKEE, per germline (reference sequence). Trimming cost V 0 bases and J 1 base, with 11 bases left between them. The CDR3 runs to 16 residues. The CDR3 region has the DNA TGTGCCAGCAGCTTGGCTGAACTAGGATCCTACAATGAGCAGTTCTTC. Protein: CASSLAELGSYNEQFF.

The J gene is TRBJ2-7, the V gene TRBV19; 14 bases are shared with TRBD2. This CDR3 has 14 residues. The J segment lost 6 bases and the V segment lost 5 bases, leaving 3 bases of the junction unmatched. Germline V lookup: CDR1 LNHDA, CDR2 SQIVND (reference sequence). The CDR3 DNA reads TGTGCCAGTAGTGAAGGACTAGCGGGAGGCGAGCAGTACTTC. It translates to CASSEGLAGGEQYF. Drawing the rest from reference TRBV19 and TRBJ2-7, the complete variable domain is DGGITQSPKYLFRKEGQNVTLSCEQNLNHDAMYWYRQDPGQGLRLIYYSQIVNDFQKGDIAEGYSVSREKKESFPLTVTSAQKNPTAFYLCASSEGLAGGEQYFGPGTRLTVT.

At least ten counts were recorded for this clonotype. V usage is TRBV6-2 or TRBV6-3 and J usage is TRBJ2-1; 8 bases map to TRBD2. The CDR3 spans 16 residues. Trimming cost V 2 bases and J 5 bases; bases outside gene matches: 8. Germline CDR1 and CDR2: MNHEY and SVGEGT. The CDR3 nucleotides are TGTGCCAGCAGTTACAGGCGGACTAGCAGACACAATGAGCAGTTCTTC. It yields the protein CASSYRRTSRHNEQFF.

This clonotype was recorded many times. The chain is built from TRBV20-1 and TRBJ1-4; D remains ambiguous. The germline CDR1 and CDR2 sequences are DFQATT and SNEGSKA (reference sequence). This CDR3 has 13 residues. The V gene lost 4 bases and the J gene lost 7 bases, with 13 bases spanning the gap. The CDR3 region has the DNA TGCAGTGCTAATGACCCGAATGCTGAAAAACTGTTTTTT. Translation: CSANDPNAEKLFF.

The table lists this clonotype with a few counts. The gene calls are TRBV30 and TRBJ1-2; 8 bases line up with TRBD1. This CDR3 contains 16 residues. Germline CDR1 is GTSNPN and CDR2 is SVGIG (reference sequence). The J segment lost 3 bases and the V segment lost 2 bases, leaving 11 bases of the junction unmatched. The CDR3 DNA reads as TGTGCCTGGAGTAGGAGGCGACAGGGGAGTTACTATGGCTACACCTTC. Its translation: CAWSRRRQGSYYGYTF.

This clonotype was detected ten times or more. The chain uses TRBV7-9 and TRBJ2-1; 8 bases map to TRBD2. CDR3 size: 16 residues. Germline V gene sequence: CDR1 SEHNR, CDR2 FQNEAQ (reference sequence). V was clipped by 4 bases and J by 4 bases; unmatched bases: 9. CDR3: CASSSREGRDYNEQFF. CDR3 in DNA: TGTGCCAGCAGCTCACGGGAGGGGCGGGATTACAATGAGCAGTTCTTC.

The J gene is TRBJ2-1, the V gene TRBV27; possible D gene TRBD2, 6 bases. CDR3 length: 13 amino acids. The germline gives CDR1 MNHEY, CDR2 SMNVEV (reference sequence). V lost 4 bases and J lost 7, with 11 bases in between. For the CDR3, the DNA is TGTGCCAGCAGTTGGATAGCGGATAATGAGCAGTTCTTC. Its translation: CASSWIADNEQFF.

The J gene is TRBJ2-1, the V gene TRBV7-9, with 14 nucleotides matching TRBD2. Germline CDR1 reads SEHNR; CDR2 reads FQNEAQ (reference sequence). This CDR3 is 22 amino acids long. V shed 3 bases and J 7 bases; nucleotides not matched to a gene: 23. CDR3 in amino acids: CASSLGGEFVSGTSGSSNEQFF. CDR3 in DNA: TGTGCCAGCAGCTTGGGGGGGGAGTTTGTTTCCGGGACTAGCGGGAGTAGTAATGAGCAGTTCTTC.

J is TRBJ1-3 and V is TRBV28; 7 bases are a match to TRBD1. Germline V lookup: CDR1 MDHEN, CDR2 SYDVKM. J lost 0 bases, V lost 3 bases, and 5 bases had no gene match. CDR3 length: 16 amino acids. The CDR3 DNA sequence: TGTGCCAGCAGTTTCGCTGCAGGGGGCTCTGGAAACACCATATATTTT. As protein: CASSFAAGGSGNTIYF.